The present TCR beta chain was sequenced within a study of T-cell reconstitution after alpha-beta-depleted transplantation in children. This clonotype appeared many times. Unique molecular identifiers were incorporated during preparation of the TCRbeta library. TCRdb ran MiXCR on the PCR reads and lists one entry per CDR3 protein. The sample comprises tens of thousands of distinct CDR3 sequences, roughly a tenth of which are singletons, and roughly a quarter rests with the top ten. V shed 2 bases and J 2 bases; nucleotides not matched to a gene: 2. There are 14 residues in the CDR3. Germline CDR1 is SGHRS and CDR2 is YFSETQ.

The sample was PBMCs from the stem cell graft donor, taken from the stem cell graft. The V gene is TRBV5-1, the J gene TRBJ2-7, with 9 bases lining up with TRBD1. This sequence was found in a human donor who donated a stem cell graft to a child with chronic granulomatous disease. The CDR3 coding sequence is TGCGCCAGCAGCTTAGGACAGGGGCCCTACGAGCAGTACTTC. This gives the protein CASSLGQGPYEQYF.